The present entry profiles one T cell receptor beta chain with its context. Its antigen remains unidentified. Per-base quality was not reported, and no clone a single base away is much larger than it. This specimen comes from a study of T cell responses to AZD1222 COVID-19 vaccine (dated by TCRdb to the early 2020s). Background for the entire study: TCR sequencing was performed for fewer than 250 trial participants, of whom 200 to 210 were given two doses of AZD1222 and about 25 were given two doses of MenACWY control vaccine. Trial participants were enrolled into age subgroups of 18-55, 56-69 and 70-plus years, which contained roughly 150, 30 and 60 TCR-sequenced participants, respectively. Here is what the overall study found, with its caveats: Most participants were white British and females outnumbered males, and the authors suggested that clonal diversity may have been underestimated. No day 14 peak-response samples were available, so repertoires were characterized only after the peak T cell response. The 56-69-year group was small, and its depth increase did not reach significance, likely because of low power. Nearly half of unique spike-specific TCRs reportedly recognized epitopes outside regions mutated in the B.1.351 and B.1.1.7 variants. The vaccine-associated CD4 TCRs covered the entire spike protein, and the dominant responses fell in regions 160-218 and 743-854. Spike-specific TCR breadth and depth rose significantly after two AZD1222 doses compared with day 0 and with MenACWY recipients. Conclusions about previously exposed vaccinees were limited because only a handful of AZD1222 recipients were SARS-CoV-2 seropositive at baseline.

The CDR3 regions of human TCRbeta chains were subjected to immunosequencing. The original methods were these. Repertoire TCRs were matched against a reference library of SARS-CoV-2-specific TCRs generated with the MIRA antigen-specificity platform. Breadth meant the fraction of unique TCRs that were SARS-CoV-2-associated, whereas depth meant the fraction of total T cells that were SARS-CoV-2-associated. Using the MIRA data, each spike-specific TCR was mapped to the spike region that the TCR reacts to and placed in a CD4 or CD8 class. Log10-transformed breadth and depth values were compared by one-way ANOVA with Sidak's multiple comparisons tests. TCRdb carries this immuneACCESS record with in-frame sequences only. Its versions omit some clonotypes, under half of them owing to an unresolved V gene in the studies checked, with the rest unexplained. The D gene and trimming were derived from the DNA, and the V and J assignments and clone size from that table. Here the sample has over 130,000 clones; 88% occur a single time. The ten largest clones represent around 3.1% of the sample.

Trimming at the junction amounts to 5 bases on V and 0 bases on J, and the germline ends lie 8 bases apart. Via the germline V gene (reference sequence), CDR1 is LNHNV and CDR2 YYDKDF. The CDR3 sequence holds 14 residues, the cysteine and phenylalanine included. Kept here is only the CDR3 DNA, which spans 42 bases and is read in frame from base 1. This sample's time point label indicates: about 28 days (+/-7) after the second vaccine dose. AZD1222 recipients given second doses at about 4 weeks or at about 12 weeks were pooled, since spike-specific TCR depth and breadth were not found to differ between the two schedules. Vaccinee samples came from UK trials COV001 and COV002, including a single-blind randomized controlled phase 2/3 trial of AZD1222 (ChAdOx1 nCoV-19) in healthy adults. For TCRbeta chain sequencing, PBMC samples were collected from trial participants at day 0 and at day 28 after the second dose.

The specimen comprised peripheral blood, sampled 28 days after the second AZD1222 dose. The sequence joins TRBV15 to TRBJ1-3; no D gene is confidently identified. This receptor was taken from an adult who received the AZD1222 COVID-19 vaccine. This receptor carries the CDR3 CATSDQISGNTIYF. The nucleotides are TGTGCCACCAGCGACCAGATCTCTGGAAACACCATATATTTT.